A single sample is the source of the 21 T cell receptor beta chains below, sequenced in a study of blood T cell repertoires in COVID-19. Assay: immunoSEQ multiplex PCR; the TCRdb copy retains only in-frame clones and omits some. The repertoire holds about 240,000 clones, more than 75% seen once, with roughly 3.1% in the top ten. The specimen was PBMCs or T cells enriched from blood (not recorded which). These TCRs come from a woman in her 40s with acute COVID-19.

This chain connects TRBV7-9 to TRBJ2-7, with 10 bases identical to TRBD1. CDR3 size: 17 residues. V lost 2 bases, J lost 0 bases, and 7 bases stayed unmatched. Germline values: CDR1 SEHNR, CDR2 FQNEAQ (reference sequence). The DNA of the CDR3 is TGTGCCAGCAGCTTATTGGGACAGGGGAGGAGCTCCTACGAGCAGTACTTC. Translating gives CASSLLGQGRSSYEQYF.

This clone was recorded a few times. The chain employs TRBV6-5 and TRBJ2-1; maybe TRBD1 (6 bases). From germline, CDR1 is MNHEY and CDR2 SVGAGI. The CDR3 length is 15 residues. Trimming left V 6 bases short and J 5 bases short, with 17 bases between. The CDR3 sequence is CASSWLGAPDNEQFF. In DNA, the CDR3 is TGTGCCAGCAGCTGGTTGGGGGCGCCGGACAATGAGCAGTTCTTC.

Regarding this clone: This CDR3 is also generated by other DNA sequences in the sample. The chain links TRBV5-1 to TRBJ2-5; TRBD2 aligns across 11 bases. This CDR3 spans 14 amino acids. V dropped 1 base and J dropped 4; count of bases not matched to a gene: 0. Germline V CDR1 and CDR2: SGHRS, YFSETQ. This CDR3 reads CASSLTSGRETQYF. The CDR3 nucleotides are TGCGCCAGCAGCTTGACTAGCGGGAGAGAGACCCAGTACTTC. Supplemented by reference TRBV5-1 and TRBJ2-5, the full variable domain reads KAGVTQTPRYLIKTRGQQVTLSCSPISGHRSVSWYQQTPGQGLQFLFEYFSETQRNKGNFPGRFSGRQFSNSRSEMNVSTLELGDSALYLCASSLTSGRETQYFGPGTRLLVL.

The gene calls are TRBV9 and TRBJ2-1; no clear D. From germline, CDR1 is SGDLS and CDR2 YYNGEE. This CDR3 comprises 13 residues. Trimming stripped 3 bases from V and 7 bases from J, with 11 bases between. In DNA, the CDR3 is TGTGCCAGCAGCGGGAGTGTAAGAAATGAGCAGTTCTTC. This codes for CASSGSVRNEQFF.

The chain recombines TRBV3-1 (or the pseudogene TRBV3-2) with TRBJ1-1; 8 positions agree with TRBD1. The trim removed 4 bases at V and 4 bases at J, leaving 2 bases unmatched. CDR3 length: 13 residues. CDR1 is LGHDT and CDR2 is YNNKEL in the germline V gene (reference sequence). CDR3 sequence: CASSLDRGTEAFF. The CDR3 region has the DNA TGTGCCAGCAGCCTCGACAGGGGCACTGAAGCTTTCTTT.

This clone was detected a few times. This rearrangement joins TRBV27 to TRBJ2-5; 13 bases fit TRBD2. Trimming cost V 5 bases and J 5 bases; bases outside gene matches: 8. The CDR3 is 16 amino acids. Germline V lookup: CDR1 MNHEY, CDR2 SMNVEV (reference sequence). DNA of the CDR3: TGTGCCAGCAGTCCAGGACTAGCGGGAGATTTGGAGACCCAGTACTTC. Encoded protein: CASSPGLAGDLETQYF.

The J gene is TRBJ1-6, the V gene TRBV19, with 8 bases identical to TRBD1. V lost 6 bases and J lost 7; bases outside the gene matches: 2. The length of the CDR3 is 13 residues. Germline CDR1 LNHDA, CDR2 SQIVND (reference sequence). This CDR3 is CASSYRGNSPLHF. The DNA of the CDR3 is TGTGCCAGTAGCTACAGGGGGAATTCACCCCTCCACTTT.

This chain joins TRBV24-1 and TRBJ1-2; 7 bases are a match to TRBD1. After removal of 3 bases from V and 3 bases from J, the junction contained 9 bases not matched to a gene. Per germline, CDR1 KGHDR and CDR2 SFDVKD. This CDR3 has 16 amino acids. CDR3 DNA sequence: TGTGCCACCAGTGATGCCACAGGGGAATTGGACTATGGCTACACCTTC. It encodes CATSDATGELDYGYTF.

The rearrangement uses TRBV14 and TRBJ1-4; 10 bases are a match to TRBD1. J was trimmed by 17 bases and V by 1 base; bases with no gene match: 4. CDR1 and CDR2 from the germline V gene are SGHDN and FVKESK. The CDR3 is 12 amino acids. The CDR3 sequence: CASSQGGTGAFF. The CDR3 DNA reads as TGTGCCAGCAGCCAAGGGGGGACAGGGGCATTTTTT.

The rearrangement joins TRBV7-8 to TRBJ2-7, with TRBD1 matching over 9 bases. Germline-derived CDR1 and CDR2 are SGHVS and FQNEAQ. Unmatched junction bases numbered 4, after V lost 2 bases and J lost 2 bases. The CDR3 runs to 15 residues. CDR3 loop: CASSLRDRDTYEQYF. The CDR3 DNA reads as TGTGCCAGCAGCTTAAGGGACAGGGATACCTACGAGCAGTACTTC.

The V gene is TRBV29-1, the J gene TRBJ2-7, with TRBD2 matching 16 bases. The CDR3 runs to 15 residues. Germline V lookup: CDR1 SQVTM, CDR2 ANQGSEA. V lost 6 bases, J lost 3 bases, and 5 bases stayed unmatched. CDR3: CSVGTSGREVYEQYF. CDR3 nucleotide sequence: TGCAGCGTGGGGACTAGCGGGAGGGAGGTCTACGAGCAGTACTTC.

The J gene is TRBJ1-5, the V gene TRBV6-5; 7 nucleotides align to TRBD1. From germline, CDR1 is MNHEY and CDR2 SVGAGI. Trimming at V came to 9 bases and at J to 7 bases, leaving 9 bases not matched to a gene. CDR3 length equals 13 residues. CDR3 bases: TGTGCCAGTGGATTTACAGGGGACCAGCCCCAGCATTTT. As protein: CASGFTGDQPQHF.

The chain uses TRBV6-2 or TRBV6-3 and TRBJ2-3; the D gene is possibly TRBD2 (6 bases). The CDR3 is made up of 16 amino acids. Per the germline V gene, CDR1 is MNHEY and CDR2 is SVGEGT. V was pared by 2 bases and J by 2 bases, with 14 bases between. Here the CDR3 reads CASSYPLGGSTDTQYF. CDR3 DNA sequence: TGTGCCAGCAGTTACCCCTTGGGGGGATCCACAGATACGCAGTATTTT.

CDR3: CASSYDSSYEQYF. The CDR3 DNA reads as TGTGCCAGCAGCTACGACAGCTCCTACGAGCAGTACTTC. This chain links TRBV11-3 with TRBJ2-7, with D possibly matching TRBD1 (5 bases). The germline CDR1 and CDR2 sequences are SGHNT and YENEEA. The CDR3 runs to 13 residues. V lost 4 bases and J lost 0, with 7 bases in between.

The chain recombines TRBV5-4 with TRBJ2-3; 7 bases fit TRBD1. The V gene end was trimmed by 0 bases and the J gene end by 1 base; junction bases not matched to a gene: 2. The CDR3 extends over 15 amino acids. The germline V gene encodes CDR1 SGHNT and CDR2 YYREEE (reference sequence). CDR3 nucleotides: TGTGCCAGCAGCTTGGACAGGGGACGCACAGATACGCAGTATTTT. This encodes CASSLDRGRTDTQYF.

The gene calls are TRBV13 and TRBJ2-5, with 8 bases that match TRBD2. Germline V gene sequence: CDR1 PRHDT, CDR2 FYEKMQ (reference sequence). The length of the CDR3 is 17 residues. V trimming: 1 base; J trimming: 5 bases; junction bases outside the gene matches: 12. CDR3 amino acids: CASSLVSMSGSGETQYF. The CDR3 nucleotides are TGTGCCAGCAGCTTAGTTTCTATGAGCGGGAGTGGCGAGACCCAGTACTTC.

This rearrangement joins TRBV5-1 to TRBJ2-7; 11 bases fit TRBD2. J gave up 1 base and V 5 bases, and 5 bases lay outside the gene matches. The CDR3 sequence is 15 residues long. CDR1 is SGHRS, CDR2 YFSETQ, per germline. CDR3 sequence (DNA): TGCGCCAGCAGGCTGGGACTAGCGGAATCCTACGAGCAGTACTTC. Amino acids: CASRLGLAESYEQYF. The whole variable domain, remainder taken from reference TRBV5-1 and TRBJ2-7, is KAGVTQTPRYLIKTRGQQVTLSCSPISGHRSVSWYQQTPGQGLQFLFEYFSETQRNKGNFPGRFSGRQFSNSRSEMNVSTLELGDSALYLCASRLGLAESYEQYFGPGTRLTVT.

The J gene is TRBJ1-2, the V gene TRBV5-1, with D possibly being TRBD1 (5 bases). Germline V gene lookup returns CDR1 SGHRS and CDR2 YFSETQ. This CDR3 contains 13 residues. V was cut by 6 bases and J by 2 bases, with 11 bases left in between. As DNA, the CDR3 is TGCGCCAGCACCCGGGGGAGAAACTATGGCTACACCTTC. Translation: CASTRGRNYGYTF.

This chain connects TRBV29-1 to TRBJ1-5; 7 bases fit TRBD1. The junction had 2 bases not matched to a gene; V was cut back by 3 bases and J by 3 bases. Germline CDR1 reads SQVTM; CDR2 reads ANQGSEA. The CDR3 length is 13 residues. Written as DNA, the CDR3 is TGCAGCGTTGAGACAGGGTACAATCAGCCCCAGCATTTT. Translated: CSVETGYNQPQHF.

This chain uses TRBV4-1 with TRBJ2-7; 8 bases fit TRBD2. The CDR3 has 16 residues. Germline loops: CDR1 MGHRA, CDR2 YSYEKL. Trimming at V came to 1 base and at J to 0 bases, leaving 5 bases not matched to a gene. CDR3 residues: CASSQGAGTSSYEQYF. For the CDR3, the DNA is TGCGCCAGCAGCCAAGGAGCGGGGACTAGCTCCTACGAGCAGTACTTC.

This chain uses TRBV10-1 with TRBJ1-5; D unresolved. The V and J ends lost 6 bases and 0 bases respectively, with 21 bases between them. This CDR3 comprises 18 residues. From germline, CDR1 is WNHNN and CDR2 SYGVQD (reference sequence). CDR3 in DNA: TGCGCCAGCAGGGATAAAGGCGGGTCGAATTATAGCAATCAGCCCCAGCATTTT. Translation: CASRDKGGSNYSNQPQHF.